This TCR beta chain was captured in a study of CXCR3-negative and CXCR3-positive naive CD8 T cells. Findings and caveats of the study: CXCR3-negative naive cells had less hydrophobic TRB CDR3s than did CXCR3-positive naive cells. Memory cells differed in TRBV-TRBJ usage, but naive CXCR3-negative and CXCR3-positive cells had similar usage.

Germline V gene sequence: CDR1 SGHTA, CDR2 FQGNSA. The length of the CDR3 is 15 residues. In triplicate, each CD8+ T cell subset was sorted at approximately 290,000 cells per replicate. Comment on this clonotype: Its cognate antigen is unknown.

UMI-labeled TRB cDNA libraries were prepared by 5' RACE. TCRdb re-called the 5' RACE reads and shows each CDR3 protein once, DNA omitted. This sample's clone table lists about 90,000 distinct CDR3 sequences. This clonotype originated in a human donor in good health. Some clones in this sample may be carry-over from other donors' samples. The chain recombines TRBV7-2 with TRBJ1-2; TCRdb selects TRBD1, and the lack of DNA leaves this call unchecked. Input material: naive CXCR3- CD8+ T cells from blood. As for subset: CD45RO-CCR7+CD27+CD95- naive CD8+ T cells lacking CXCR3 (TNR3-). The CDR3 spells CASSHEPGDAYGYTF.